This entry is about one T cell receptor beta chain. The antigen is undetermined. The record originates from a study of cytomegalovirus exposure and HLA in healthy donors. CDR3 size: 15 residues. CDR1 is SGHRS and CDR2 is YFSETQ in the germline V gene. Unmatched junction bases numbered 7, after V lost 0 bases and J lost 5 bases. Study findings and constraints: Later genetic work tied a missense DCLRE1C variant to beta-chain V and J trimming. Evidence from a later analysis indicated that most CMV-associated TCR beta chains looked HLA-restricted.

The study ran its PCR with 60 Vbeta and 13 Jbeta primers. Here immunoSEQ multiplex PCR was the method, and the copy in TCRdb shows in-frame clones only, minus some. Of over 120,000 clones in the sample, roughly 74% are singletons; the top ten hold about 2.4%. The chain recombines TRBV5-1 with TRBJ1-1; 7 positions agree with TRBD1. Sequencing used PBMCs. This TCR was recovered from a woman between 18 and 29 years old in good health and CMV-seropositive. CDR3 bases: TGCGCCAGCAGCTTGGCACCAGGGGGGCGAACTGAAGCTTTCTTT. Translation: CASSLAPGGRTEAFF.